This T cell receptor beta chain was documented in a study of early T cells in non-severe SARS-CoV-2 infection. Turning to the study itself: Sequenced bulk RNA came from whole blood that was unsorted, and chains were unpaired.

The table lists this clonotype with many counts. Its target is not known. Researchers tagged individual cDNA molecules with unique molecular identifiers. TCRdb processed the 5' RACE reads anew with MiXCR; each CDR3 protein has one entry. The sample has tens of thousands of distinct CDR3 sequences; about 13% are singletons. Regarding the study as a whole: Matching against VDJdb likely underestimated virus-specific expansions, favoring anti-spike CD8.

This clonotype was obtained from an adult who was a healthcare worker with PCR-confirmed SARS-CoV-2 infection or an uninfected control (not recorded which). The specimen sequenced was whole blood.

The chain's CDR3 is CASSFGPGEETQYF. In DNA, the CDR3 is TGCGCCAGCAGCTTTGGTCCGGGGGAGGAGACCCAGTACTTC. The chain is built from TRBV5-1 and TRBJ2-5; D may be TRBD2 (6 bases). The CDR3 loop spans 14 amino acids. Germline V gives CDR1 SGHRS, CDR2 YFSETQ. Trimming pared 2 bases from V and 5 bases from J, leaving 13 bases between.